The next 6 T cell receptor beta chains were all read from a single sample in a study of shared clonotypes between healthy human individuals. TCRdb's copy holds only in-frame clones and misses some; the assay was immunoSEQ multiplex PCR. The sample carries approximately 250,000 clones, over 60% recorded once. The specimen was memory CD4+ T cells sorted from blood. Subset noted: CD45RA-negative fraction. The origin of the receptors is a man aged 30-40 years in good health.

The CDR3 is CASSEQAGKDYGYTF. CDR3 DNA: TGTGCCAGCAGTGAACAGGCAGGGAAGGACTATGGCTACACCTTC. The chain employs TRBV6-1 and TRBJ1-2; tentative D call: TRBD1 (5 bases). The germline V gene has CDR1 MNHNS and CDR2 SASEGT. With 2 bases removed from V and 3 bases from J, the gap between germline ends came to 13 bases. The CDR3 totals 15 residues.

J is TRBJ2-7 and V is TRBV29-1; D is unresolved. Trimming took off 3 bases at V and 0 bases at J, with 12 bases between the two ends. Germline-derived CDR1 and CDR2 are SQVTM and ANQGSEA. CDR3 size: 14 residues. The CDR3 DNA follows: TGCAGCGTTGATGGCGGCAGGAGCTCCTACGAGCAGTACTTC. The encoded protein is CSVDGGRSSYEQYF.

A few counts support this clone. The rearrangement links TRBV2 to TRBJ2-1, with 7 bases fitting TRBD1. Germline V gene sequence: CDR1 SNHLY, CDR2 FYNNEI. Losses at the gene ends were 6 bases for V and 15 bases for J; bases not matched to a gene: 14. This CDR3 is 13 amino acids long. The CDR3 nucleotides are TGTGCCAGCAGGGGAGAGACAGGGTCCGGGGTGTTCTTC. It encodes CASRGETGSGVFF.

This clone turned up a few times. The chain recombines TRBV28 with TRBJ1-4; possible D gene TRBD1, 6 bases. The V end was cut by 3 bases, the J end by 8 bases, with 13 bases between. Germline values: CDR1 MDHEN, CDR2 SYDVKM. CDR3 length: 14 amino acids. The CDR3 reads CASSFVEGVEKLFF. The CDR3, as DNA: TGTGCCAGCAGTTTCGTCGAGGGGGTGGAAAAACTGTTTTTT. The full variable domain, rest sourced from reference TRBV28 and TRBJ1-4, is DVKVTQSSRYLVKRTGEKVFLECVQDMDHENMFWYRQDPGLGLRLIYFSYDVKMKEKGDIPEGYSVSREKKERFSLILESASTNQTSMYLCASSFVEGVEKLFFGSGTQLSVL.

The V call is TRBV7-3, the J call TRBJ1-2; 8 bases map to TRBD1. The V segment lost 4 bases and the J segment 8 bases; nucleotides outside the gene matches: 12. This CDR3 is 15 amino acids long. The germline V gene encodes CDR1 SGHTA and CDR2 FQGTGA. CDR3 nucleotides: TGTGCCAGCAGCTCCTCCACAGGGGGTTTCGGAGGCTACACCTTC. As protein: CASSSSTGGFGGYTF. Full variable domain (remainder filled in from reference TRBV7-3 and TRBJ1-2): GAGVSQTPSNKVTEKGKYVELRCDPISGHTALYWYRQSLGQGPEFLIYFQGTGAADDSGLPNDRFFAVRPEGSVSTLKIQRTERGDSAVYLCASSSSTGGFGGYTFGSGTRLTVV.

The chain is built from TRBV18 and TRBJ2-2; no clear D. Trimming stripped 2 bases from V and 0 bases from J, with 7 bases between. CDR1 and CDR2 from the germline V gene are KGHSH and LQKENI. CDR3 size: 15 residues. This CDR3 is CASSPNAANTGELFF. For the CDR3, the DNA is TGTGCCAGCTCACCAAACGCCGCGAACACCGGGGAGCTGTTTTTT.